The clone carrying this T cell receptor (beta chain) was counted many times. What it binds is unknown. This CDR3 has 12 residues. Together with a sample-barcoded 5' primer, a J-beta primer mix was included in a second PCR lasting roughly 6 to 12 cycles. Every individual sample yielded 2.5 million or more paired-end reads (each containing CDR3). TCRdb re-called the 5' RACE reads with MiXCR, one entry per CDR3 protein. The sample includes 950,000 to 1,200,000 distinct CDR3 sequences, around two fifths of them seen just once. The data are from a study of blood T cells in healthy people across ages. Study results and caveats: Estimated diversity that came from one million T cells was considered an underestimate.

The clonotype comes from a young man in good health. Material: blood. The chain links TRBV21-1 to TRBJ1-4. TRBV21-1 is marked as a pseudogene. The CDR3 region is CASSKGNEKLFF. CDR3 nucleotide sequence: TGTGCCAGCAGCAAAGGGAATGAAAAACTGTTTTTT.